Listed below are T cell receptor beta chains from one sample, sequenced in a study of cytomegalovirus exposure and HLA in healthy donors. TCRdb keeps only in-frame clones here, not all; method: immunoSEQ multiplex PCR. The data show around 150,000 clones, about 90% seen once. The sample comprised PBMCs. The receptors come from a young woman in good health and CMV-seropositive. Both conserved end residues are part of each CDR3. Fields, in order: V gene, clone size, J gene, D gene, CDR3 protein, CDR3 DNA. D genes are given only for firm matches. A clone size is listed for some rows: how often the clone was seen (once, few, many), or a class if it is expanded.

TRBV19	NA	TRBJ2-7	NA	CASSITHTGINEQYF	TGTGCCAGTAGTATTACTCACACAGGCATCAACGAGCAGTACTTC
TRBV27	NA	TRBJ1-5	TRBD1	CASRGQGEGQPQHF	TGTGCCAGCAGGGGACAGGGGGAGGGTCAGCCCCAGCATTTT
TRBV11-3	NA	TRBJ1-3	NA	CASSLGSHGNTIYF	TGTGCCAGCAGCTTGGGCAGCCACGGAAACACCATATATTTT
TRBV5-6	NA	TRBJ1-2	NA	CASSSIANYGYTF	TGTGCCAGCAGCTCGATAGCTAACTATGGCTACACCTTC
TRBV7-9	few	TRBJ2-7	TRBD1	CASSSTGTGDEQYF	TGTGCCAGCAGCTCAACCGGGACAGGTGACGAGCAGTACTTC
TRBV14	NA	TRBJ2-1	TRBD2	CASSQVSGSGDEQFF	TGTGCCAGCAGCCAAGTAAGCGGGAGTGGCGATGAGCAGTTCTTC
TRBV15	NA	TRBJ1-2	NA	CATSRDGVGGYTF	TGTGCCACCAGCAGAGATGGAGTTGGAGGCTACACCTTC
TRBV6-6	NA	TRBJ2-1	TRBD2	CASSGPVLAGVNEQFF	TGTGCCAGCAGTGGGCCGGTACTAGCGGGAGTCAATGAGCAGTTCTTC
TRBV25-1	NA	TRBJ2-1	TRBD2	CASSEYTLAGWRDEQFF	TGTGCCAGCAGTGAATATACTCTAGCGGGATGGCGCGATGAGCAGTTCTTC
TRBV7-2	NA	TRBJ1-2	NA	CASSLVSVGRFYGYTF	TGTGCCAGCAGCTTAGTGTCGGTCGGGAGATTCTATGGCTACACCTTC
TRBV6-1	NA	TRBJ2-7	TRBD2	CASSEGVGGKQYF	TGTGCCAGCAGTGAGGGAGTGGGGGGGAAGCAGTACTTC
TRBV5-1	NA	TRBJ2-2	NA	CASSPDRPNTGELFF	TGCGCCAGCAGCCCAGACAGGCCGAACACCGGGGAGCTGTTTTTT